The TCR beta chain under discussion was sequenced for a study of vaccination and CD4 T cells after COVID-19. The Oncomine TCR Beta short-read assay generated sequence data from the DNA of cultured CD4+ T cells. MiXCR was run by TCRdb on the PCR reads, yielding one entry per CDR3 protein. This table holds around 25,000 distinct CDR3 sequences, 35% to 55% found once. This CDR3 spans 13 amino acids. J was trimmed by 5 bases and V by 5 bases; bases with no gene match: 3. In germline, CDR1 is MNHEY, CDR2 SMNVEV (reference sequence). Documented time point: late sampling 161 to 241 days after vaccination in a few convalescent patients. Treatment denoted: roughly ten-day PBMC culture with coronavirus spike peptide pools or control peptides (ViraFEST assay). By share of the sample, this clonotype is medium-sized (0.01 to 0.1%). As yet, its antigen is unknown.

The genes are TRBV27 and TRBJ1-2; 9 bases fit TRBD1. The clonotype comes from a human donor who had recovered from COVID-19. The specimen was CD4+ T cells from blood, cultured in vitro, collected about 7 months after SARS-CoV-2 vaccination. The CDR3 spells CASSHRGLYGYTF. The CDR3 DNA is TGTGCCAGCAGTCACAGGGGGCTTTATGGCTACACCTTC.